This TCR beta chain was obtained from a study of early T cells in non-severe SARS-CoV-2 infection (dated by TCRdb to the early 2020s). About the study as a whole: Bulk RNA from unsorted whole blood was used for TCR sequencing, so alpha and beta chains could not be paired. What the research found in general, with its limitations: VDJdb matching was skewed toward anti-spike CD8 responses and likely underestimated virus-specific expansions by missing private and CD4 specificities.

This was a case-control study nested in a cohort of healthcare workers in London, UK, who had nasopharyngeal swab PCR tests and blood samples taken every week. Healthcare workers were enrolled in the week of the UK lockdown, from 23 to 31 March 2020, and were followed every week for up to roughly 15 weeks. From the cysteine through the phenylalanine, the CDR3 covers 14 amino acids. The retained sequence is limited to the CDR3, 42 bases, with the frame set at the first base. The CDR1 and CDR2 encoded by the germline V gene (reference sequence) are MNHEY and SMNVEV. V is shortened by 7 bases, J by 8 bases, and the region joining them spans 20 bases. The method was 5' RACE. Sequenced using a NextSeq 500. Unique molecular identifiers were attached to individual cDNA molecules in the TCR library protocol so that sequencing error and PCR bias could be corrected. Both TCR alpha and beta chains were sequenced, and tight co-correlation was observed between alpha and beta sequence abundances in each sample. Processing in the source paper ran as follows. Decombinator V4 was used to annotate the V gene, J gene and CDR3 of the TCR sequences. TCRs were defined as expanded if a significant change between any two time points was detected under a Poisson model with p below 0.0001. TCR abundances were normalised to the total number of TCRs sequenced per sample and were expressed as counts per million. TRAV1-2 paired with TRAJ12, TRAJ20 or TRAJ33 defined MAIT TCRs, while TRAV10 paired with TRAJ18 defined iNKT TCRs. A search of VDJdb, accessed on 1 November 2021, was run for TCRs annotated to CMV, EBV and SARS-CoV-2, with TCRs annotated for multiple antigens excluded. Through fastp at Q25 and MiXCR, TCRdb rebuilt clones from the public reads, retaining in-frame beta chains. CDR3 protein sequences are deduplicated, and each keeps its most common genes and DNA. The V and J calls here are based on TCRdb, not the publication. Present in this sample are 68,000 or so distinct CDR3 sequences, approximately 11% of which were seen just once. In total, the top ten clones hold 6.4% of the sample.

Notes on this clonotype: Its antigen remains undetermined. No much larger clone exists at a distance of one base, and base qualities are not known.

The rearranged segments are TRBV27 and TRBJ1-2, with the D gene call left open. This sequence was found in an adult who was a healthcare worker with PCR-confirmed SARS-CoV-2 infection or an uninfected control (not recorded which). Sequencing was carried out using whole blood. The DNA is TGTGCCAGCACCCTGGACCCCCTTTTCGGGGGCTACACCTTC. Translated, this gives CASTLDPLFGGYTF.